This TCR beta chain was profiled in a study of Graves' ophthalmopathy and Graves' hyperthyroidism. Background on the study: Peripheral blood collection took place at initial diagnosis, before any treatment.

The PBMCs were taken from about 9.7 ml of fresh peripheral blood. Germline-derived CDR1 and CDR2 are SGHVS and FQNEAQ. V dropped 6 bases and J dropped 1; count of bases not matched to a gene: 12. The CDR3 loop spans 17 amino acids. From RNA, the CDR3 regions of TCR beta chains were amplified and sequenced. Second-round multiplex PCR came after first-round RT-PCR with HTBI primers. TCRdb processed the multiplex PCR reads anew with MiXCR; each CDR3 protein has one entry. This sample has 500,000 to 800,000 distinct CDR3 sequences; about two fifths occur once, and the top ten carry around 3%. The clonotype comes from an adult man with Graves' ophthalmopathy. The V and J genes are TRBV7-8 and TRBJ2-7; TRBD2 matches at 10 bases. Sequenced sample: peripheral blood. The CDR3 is CASSPPLAGLASYEQYF. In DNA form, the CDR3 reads TGTGCCAGCAGTCCACCCCTAGCGGGACTAGCGTCCTACGAGCAGTACTTC.